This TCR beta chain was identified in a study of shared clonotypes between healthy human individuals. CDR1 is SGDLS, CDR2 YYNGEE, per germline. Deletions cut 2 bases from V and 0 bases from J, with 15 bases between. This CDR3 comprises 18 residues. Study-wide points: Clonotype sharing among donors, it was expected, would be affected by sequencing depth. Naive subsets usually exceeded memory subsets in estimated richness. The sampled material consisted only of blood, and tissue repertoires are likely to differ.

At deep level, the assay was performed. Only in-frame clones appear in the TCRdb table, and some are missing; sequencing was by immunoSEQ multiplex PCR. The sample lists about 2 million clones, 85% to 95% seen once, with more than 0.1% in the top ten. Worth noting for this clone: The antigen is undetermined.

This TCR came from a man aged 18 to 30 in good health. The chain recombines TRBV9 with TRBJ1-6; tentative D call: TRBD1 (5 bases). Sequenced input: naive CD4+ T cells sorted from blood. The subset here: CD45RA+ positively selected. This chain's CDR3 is CASSVNGAKSSYNSPLHF. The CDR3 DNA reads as TGTGCCAGCAGCGTGAATGGGGCGAAAAGCTCCTATAATTCACCCCTCCACTTT.